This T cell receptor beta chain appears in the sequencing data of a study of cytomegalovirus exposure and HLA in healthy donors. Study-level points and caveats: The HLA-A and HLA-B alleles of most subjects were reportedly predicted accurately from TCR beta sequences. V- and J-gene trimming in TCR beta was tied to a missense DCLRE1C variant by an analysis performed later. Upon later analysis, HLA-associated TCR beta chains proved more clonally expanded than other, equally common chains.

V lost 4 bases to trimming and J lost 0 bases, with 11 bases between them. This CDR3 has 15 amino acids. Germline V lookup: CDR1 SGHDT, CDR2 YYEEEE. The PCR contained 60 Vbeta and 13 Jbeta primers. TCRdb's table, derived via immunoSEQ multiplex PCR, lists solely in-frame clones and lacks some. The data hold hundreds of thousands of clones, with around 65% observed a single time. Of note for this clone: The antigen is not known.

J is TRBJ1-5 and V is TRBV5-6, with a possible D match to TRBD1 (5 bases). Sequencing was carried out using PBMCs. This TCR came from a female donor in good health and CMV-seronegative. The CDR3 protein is CASSQQVYSNQPQHF. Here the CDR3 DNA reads TGTGCCAGCAGCCAACAGGTATATAGCAATCAGCCCCAGCATTTT.